This TCR beta chain originates from a study of blood T cell repertoires in COVID-19. Study context: COVID-19 samples collected from the United States, Italy and Spain covered acute and convalescent phases. Sample material is recorded as cDNA or gDNA derived from T cells, B-cell-depleted T cells, or PBMCs.

Per the original methods: Estimation of nucleated cell counts relied on the amplification of reference gene primers. Method: immunoSEQ multiplex PCR; TCRdb's copy keeps in-frame clones and lacks some. The V and J calls and clone size come from that table; D and trimming were worked out from the DNA. The sample lists under 200,000 clones; about nine tenths were seen once. Germline CDR1 and CDR2: MNHEY and SVGAGI. CDR3 length: 15 residues. The trim removed 2 bases at V and 2 bases at J, leaving 0 bases unmatched. Recruited during active infection, patients (from Seattle) were subsequently followed longitudinally.

Sequenced sample: peripheral blood. This chain uses TRBV6-5 with TRBJ1-2; 12 bases are a match to TRBD1. The receptor comes from a man aged 18-30 years with COVID-19, enrolled during active disease. The chain's CDR3 is CASSYGTGGNYGYTF. For the CDR3, the DNA is TGTGCCAGCAGTTACGGGACAGGGGGCAACTATGGCTACACCTTC.